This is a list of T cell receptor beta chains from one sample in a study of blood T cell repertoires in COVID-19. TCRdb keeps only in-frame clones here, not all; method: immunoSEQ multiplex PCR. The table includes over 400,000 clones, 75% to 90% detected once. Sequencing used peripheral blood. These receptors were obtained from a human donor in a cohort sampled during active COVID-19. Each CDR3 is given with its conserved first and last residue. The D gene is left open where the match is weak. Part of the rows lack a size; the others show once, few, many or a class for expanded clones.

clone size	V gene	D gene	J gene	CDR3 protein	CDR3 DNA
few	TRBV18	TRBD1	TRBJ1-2	CASSPDRGYYGYTF	TGTGCCAGCTCTCCCGACAGGGGGTACTATGGCTACACCTTC
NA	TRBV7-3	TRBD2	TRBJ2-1	CASSRSAGGSEQFF	TGTGCCAGCAGCCGCTCAGCGGGAGGTAGTGAGCAGTTCTTC
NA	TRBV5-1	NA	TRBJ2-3	CASSPGYGTDTQYF	TGCGCCAGCAGCCCAGGGTACGGCACAGATACGCAGTATTTT
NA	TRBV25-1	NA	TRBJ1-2	CASSGRTVAYYGYTF	TGTGCCAGCAGTGGGAGGACAGTCGCCTACTATGGCTACACCTTC
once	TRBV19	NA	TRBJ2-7	CASSTRESSEQYF	TGTGCCAGTAGTACCCGGGAATCGTCCGAGCAGTACTTC
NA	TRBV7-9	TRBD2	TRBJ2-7	CASSSPGTSVNEQYF	TGTGCCAGCAGCTCGCCCGGGACTAGCGTGAACGAGCAGTACTTC
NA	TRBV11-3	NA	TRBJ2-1	CASSLDRNNEQFF	TGTGCCAGCAGCTTAGACCGTAACAATGAGCAGTTCTTC
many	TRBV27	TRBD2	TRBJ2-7	CASSHLSASGRVGEQYF	TGTGCCAGCAGTCACCTTTCCGCTAGCGGGAGGGTTGGGGAGCAGTACTTC
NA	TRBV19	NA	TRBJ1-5	CASSFPGIQPQHF	TGTGCCAGTAGTTTCCCGGGGATTCAGCCCCAGCATTTT
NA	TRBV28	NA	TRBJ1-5	CASSLRFLFGGNQPQHF	TGTGCCAGCAGTCTCAGATTCTTATTCGGGGGCAATCAGCCCCAGCATTTT
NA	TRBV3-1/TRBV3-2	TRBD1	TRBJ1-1	CASSPRTGKVDTEAFF	TGTGCCAGCAGCCCCCGGACAGGGAAGGTGGACACTGAAGCTTTCTTT
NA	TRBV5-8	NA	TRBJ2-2	CASSPGSGRDPTGELFF	TGTGCCAGCAGCCCCGGGTCCGGGCGGGATCCCACCGGGGAGCTGTTTTTT
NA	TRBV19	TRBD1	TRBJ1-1	CASLRDRENTEAFF	TGTGCCAGTCTCCGGGACAGGGAAAACACTGAAGCTTTCTTT